The rows below give T cell receptor beta chains drawn from one sample of a study of Graves' ophthalmopathy and Graves' hyperthyroidism. MiXCR, applied by TCRdb to the multiplex PCR reads, yields one record per CDR3 protein. This table holds about 590,000 distinct CDR3 sequences, about 40% found once. Sequencing was carried out using peripheral blood or thyroid tissue (not recorded which). Receptor source: an adult man with Graves' hyperthyroidism. The CDR3 runs from the conserved cysteine through the conserved F or W. The order of the fields is D gene, J gene, V gene, clone size, CDR3 length, CDR3 protein, CDR3 DNA. A D gene is named only where the DNA matches it firmly. A row's size may be missing; if present it is once, few, many or a size class.

TRBD1	TRBJ1-2	TRBV7-8	many	16	CASSPGAGTEVYGYTF	TGTGCCAGCAGCCCAGGGGCCGGGACAGAGGTTTATGGCTACACCTTC
-	TRBJ1-3	TRBV12-3/TRBV12-4	many	12	CASRGNGNTIYF	TGTGCCAGCAGGGGAAATGGAAACACCATATATTTT
-	TRBJ2-7	TRBV29-1	-	15	CSVEAGSGRYNEQYF	TGCAGCGTTGAAGCGGGTAGCGGCCGATACAATGAGCAGTACTTC
TRBD1	TRBJ1-5	TRBV15	few	18	CATSRDISWQGGNQPQHF	TGTGCCACCAGCAGAGATATATCTTGGCAGGGGGGGAATCAGCCCCAGCATTTT
TRBD1	TRBJ1-1	TRBV2	-	13	CASEPTGVTEAFF	TGTGCCAGCGAGCCAACAGGGGTCACTGAAGCTTTCTTT
TRBD2	TRBJ2-5	TRBV7-2	-	15	CASSLLGGYQETQYF	TGTGCCAGCAGCTTATTGGGGGGGTACCAAGAGACCCAGTACTTC
TRBD2	TRBJ2-2	TRBV7-6	-	16	CASSGETSGATGELFF	TGTGCCAGCAGTGGGGAAACTAGCGGGGCCACCGGGGAGCTGTTTTTT
TRBD1	TRBJ2-2	TRBV7-9	few	15	CASTSGTGTTGELFF	TGTGCCAGCACCTCCGGGACAGGGACAACCGGGGAGCTGTTTTTT
-	TRBJ1-5	TRBV11-1	-	19	CASRLSNRGRTLSNQPQHF	TGTGCCAGCAGGTTATCGAACCGGGGGCGAACCCTTAGCAATCAGCCCCAGCATTTT
-	TRBJ2-5	TRBV7-6	many	16	CASSLQGAGAQETQYF	TGTGCCAGCAGCCTCCAGGGGGCGGGGGCCCAAGAGACCCAGTACTTC
TRBD1	TRBJ1-1	TRBV7-9	-	15	CASTSTGTGVTEAFF	TGTGCCAGCACCTCGACTGGGACAGGGGTCACTGAAGCTTTCTTT
-	TRBJ1-1	TRBV2	many	13	CASSGQPNTEAFF	TGTGCCAGCAGTGGCCAGCCGAACACTGAAGCTTTCTTT
-	TRBJ2-2	TRBV2	many	14	CASSVYPDAGELFF	TGTGCCAGCAGTGTATATCCAGATGCCGGGGAGCTGTTTTTT
-	TRBJ1-1	TRBV29-1	many	16	CSVGKKRTGMNTEAFF	TGCAGCGTTGGTAAAAAGAGAACAGGAATGAACACTGAAGCTTTCTTT
TRBD1	TRBJ1-2	TRBV2	-	14	CASLPGQGGYGYTF	TGTGCCAGTTTGCCGGGACAGGGAGGCTATGGCTACACCTTC
TRBD2	TRBJ2-5	TRBV7-6	many	15	CASSSLAGGGETQYF	TGTGCCAGCAGCTCTCTGGCGGGGGGGGGAGAGACCCAGTACTTC
-	TRBJ1-1	TRBV29-1	many	14	CSVVRDSANTEAFF	TGCAGCGTTGTTCGAGACTCCGCGAACACTGAAGCTTTCTTT
TRBD2	TRBJ2-7	TRBV6-6	-	14	CASNRPGGSYEQYF	TGTGCCAGCAACCGACCGGGAGGCAGCTACGAGCAGTACTTC
TRBD1	TRBJ2-7	TRBV20-1	-	14	CSASGDRRDHEQYF	TGCAGTGCTAGTGGGGACAGGAGGGACCACGAGCAGTACTTC
TRBD1	TRBJ2-5	TRBV7-9	-	15	CGSSWPGQGRETQYF	TGTGGTAGCAGCTGGCCGGGACAGGGGCGGGAGACCCAGTACTTC
-	TRBJ2-3	TRBV7-2	-	15	CASSFLSIRADTQYF	TGTGCCAGCAGCTTCTTGAGTATTCGGGCAGATACGCAGTATTTT
-	TRBJ2-6	TRBV5-1	many	15	CASSFGGTGANVLTF	TGCGCCAGCAGCTTCGGAGGGACTGGGGCCAACGTCCTGACTTTC
TRBD1	TRBJ2-5	TRBV7-9	many	16	CASSPGQGLWQETQYF	TGTGCCAGCAGCCCGGGACAGGGTTTGTGGCAAGAGACCCAGTACTTC
-	TRBJ1-3	TRBV2	-	8	CASNFRGF	TGTGCCAGCAACTTCCGAGGTTTT